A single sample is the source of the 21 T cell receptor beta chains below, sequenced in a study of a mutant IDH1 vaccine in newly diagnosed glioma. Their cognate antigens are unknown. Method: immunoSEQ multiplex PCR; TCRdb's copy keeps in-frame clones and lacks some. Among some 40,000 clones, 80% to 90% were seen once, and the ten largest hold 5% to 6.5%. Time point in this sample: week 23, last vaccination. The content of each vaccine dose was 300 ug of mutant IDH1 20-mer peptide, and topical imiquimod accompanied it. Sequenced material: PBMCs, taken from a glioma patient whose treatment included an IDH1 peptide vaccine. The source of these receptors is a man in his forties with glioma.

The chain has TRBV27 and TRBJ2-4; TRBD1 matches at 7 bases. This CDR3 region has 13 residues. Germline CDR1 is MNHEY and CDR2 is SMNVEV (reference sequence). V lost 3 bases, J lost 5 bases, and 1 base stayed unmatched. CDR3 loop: CASSFDRENIQYF. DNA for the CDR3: TGTGCCAGCAGTTTTGACAGGGAAAACATTCAGTACTTC.

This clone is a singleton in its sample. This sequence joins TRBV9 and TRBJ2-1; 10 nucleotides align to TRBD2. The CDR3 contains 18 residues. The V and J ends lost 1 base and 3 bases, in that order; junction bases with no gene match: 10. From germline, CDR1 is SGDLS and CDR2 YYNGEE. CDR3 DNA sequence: TGTGCCAGCAGCGTAAACCCGTGGACTAGCGGAAACTACAATGAGCAGTTCTTC. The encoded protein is CASSVNPWTSGNYNEQFF.

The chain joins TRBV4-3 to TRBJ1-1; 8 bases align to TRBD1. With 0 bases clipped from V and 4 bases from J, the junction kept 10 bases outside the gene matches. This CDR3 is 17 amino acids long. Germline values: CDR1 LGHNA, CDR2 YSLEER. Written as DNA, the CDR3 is TGCGCCAGCAGCCAAGATTTCGAGACAGGGGTGGCCACTGAAGCTTTCTTT. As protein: CASSQDFETGVATEAFF.

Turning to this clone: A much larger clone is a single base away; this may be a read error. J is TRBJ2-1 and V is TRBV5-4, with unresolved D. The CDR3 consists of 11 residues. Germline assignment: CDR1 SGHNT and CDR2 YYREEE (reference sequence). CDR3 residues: CASSSNNEQFF. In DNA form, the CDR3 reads TGTGCCAGCAGCTCCAACAATGAGCAGTTCTTC.

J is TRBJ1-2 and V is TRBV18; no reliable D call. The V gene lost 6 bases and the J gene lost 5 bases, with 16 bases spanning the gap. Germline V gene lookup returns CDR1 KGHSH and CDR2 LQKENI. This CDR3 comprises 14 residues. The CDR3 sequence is CASSPSQSSYGYTF. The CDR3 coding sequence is TGTGCCAGCTCCCCGTCCCAATCCTCATATGGCTACACCTTC.

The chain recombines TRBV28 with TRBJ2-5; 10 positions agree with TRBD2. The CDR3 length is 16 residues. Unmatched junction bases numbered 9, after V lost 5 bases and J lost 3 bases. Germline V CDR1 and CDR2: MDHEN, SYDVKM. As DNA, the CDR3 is TGTGCCAGCAGTAAAAGCGGGGGGGCTAAAAAAGAGACCCAGTACTTC. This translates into CASSKSGGAKKETQYF.

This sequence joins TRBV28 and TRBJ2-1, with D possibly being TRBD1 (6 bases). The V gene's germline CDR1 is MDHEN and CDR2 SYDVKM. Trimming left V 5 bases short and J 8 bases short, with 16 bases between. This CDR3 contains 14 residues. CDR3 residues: CASSLNRVVDEQFF. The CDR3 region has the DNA TGTGCCAGCAGTCTGAACAGGGTTGTCGATGAGCAGTTCTTC.

The chain's CDR3 is CASSVGGNQNEKLFF. For the CDR3, the DNA is TGTGCCAGCAGTGTAGGGGGAAACCAAAATGAAAAACTGTTTTTT. The chain recombines TRBV2 with TRBJ1-4; possibly TRBD1 for D (6 bases). The germline gives CDR1 SNHLY, CDR2 FYNNEI. This CDR3 region has 15 residues. Trimming removed 4 bases at V and 5 bases at J, with 14 bases between.

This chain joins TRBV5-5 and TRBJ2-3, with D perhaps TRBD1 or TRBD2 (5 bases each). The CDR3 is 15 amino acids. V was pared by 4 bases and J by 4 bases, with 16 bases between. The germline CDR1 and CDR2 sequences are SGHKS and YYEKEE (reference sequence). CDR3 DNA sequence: TGTGCCAGCAGCAATGCCGGGACGGGTGCAGATACGCAGTATTTT. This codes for CASSNAGTGADTQYF.

The chain's CDR3 is CASLGPGRTSSGELFF. CDR3 in DNA: TGTGCCAGCCTTGGTCCAGGGCGAACAAGCTCCGGGGAGCTGTTTTTT. V and J are TRBV6-6 and TRBJ2-2, with a weak D call TRBD1 (5 bases). The CDR3 has 16 amino acids. The V end was cut by 8 bases, the J end by 6 bases, with 22 bases between. Germline V gene data show CDR1 as MNHNY and CDR2 as SVGAGI (reference sequence).

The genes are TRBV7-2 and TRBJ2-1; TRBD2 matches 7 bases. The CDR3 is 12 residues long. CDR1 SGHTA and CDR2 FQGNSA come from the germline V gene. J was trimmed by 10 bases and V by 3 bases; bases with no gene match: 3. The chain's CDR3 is CASSFKGGEQFF. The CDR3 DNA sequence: TGTGCCAGCAGCTTTAAGGGAGGGGAGCAGTTCTTC.

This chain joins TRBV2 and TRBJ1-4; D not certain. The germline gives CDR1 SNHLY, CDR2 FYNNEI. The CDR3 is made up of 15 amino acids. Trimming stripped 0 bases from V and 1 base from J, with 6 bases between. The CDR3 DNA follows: TGTGCCAGCAGTGAAGCGCGGCTAACTAATGAAAAACTGTTTTTT. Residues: CASSEARLTNEKLFF.

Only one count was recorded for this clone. The CDR3 spells CASSHLAGEGSYNEQFF. The CDR3 coding sequence is TGTGCCAGCAGCCACCTAGCGGGAGAGGGGTCCTACAATGAGCAGTTCTTC. This rearrangement joins TRBV16 to TRBJ2-1; 10 nucleotides line up with TRBD2. The germline V gene encodes CDR1 KGHSY and CDR2 FQNENV. Trimming cost V 3 bases and J 1 base; bases outside gene matches: 6. There are 17 residues in the CDR3.

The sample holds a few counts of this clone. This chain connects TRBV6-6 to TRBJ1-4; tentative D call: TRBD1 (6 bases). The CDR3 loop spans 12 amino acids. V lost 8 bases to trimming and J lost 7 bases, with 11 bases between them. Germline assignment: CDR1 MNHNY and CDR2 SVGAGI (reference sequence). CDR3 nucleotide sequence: TGTGCCAGCGGCCGGGACACTGAAAAACTGTTTTTT. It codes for CASGRDTEKLFF.

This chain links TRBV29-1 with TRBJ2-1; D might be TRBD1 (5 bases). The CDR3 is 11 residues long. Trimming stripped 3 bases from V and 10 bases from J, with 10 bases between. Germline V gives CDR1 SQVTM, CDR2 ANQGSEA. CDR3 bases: TGCAGCGTTGATTCAGACAGAGAGCAGTTCTTC. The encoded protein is CSVDSDREQFF.

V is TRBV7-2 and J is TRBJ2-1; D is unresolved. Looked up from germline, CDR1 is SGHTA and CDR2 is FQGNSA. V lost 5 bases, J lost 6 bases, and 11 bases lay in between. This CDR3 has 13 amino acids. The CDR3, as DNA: TGTGCCAGCAGCGACATCGGCCTCAATGAGCAGTTCTTC. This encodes CASSDIGLNEQFF.

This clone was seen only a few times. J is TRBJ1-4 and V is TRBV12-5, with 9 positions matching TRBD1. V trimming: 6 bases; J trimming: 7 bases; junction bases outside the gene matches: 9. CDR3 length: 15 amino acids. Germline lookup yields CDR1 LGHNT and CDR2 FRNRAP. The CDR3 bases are TGTGCTAGTGGCCCCCCGGGACAGGGTGGTGAAAAACTGTTTTTT. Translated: CASGPPGQGGEKLFF.

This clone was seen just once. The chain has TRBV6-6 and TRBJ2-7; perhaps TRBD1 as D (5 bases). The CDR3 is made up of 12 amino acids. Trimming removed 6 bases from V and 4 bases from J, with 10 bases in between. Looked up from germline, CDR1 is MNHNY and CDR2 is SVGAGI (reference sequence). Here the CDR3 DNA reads TGTGCCAGCAGCAGACAGCTTTACGAGCAGTACTTC. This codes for CASSRQLYEQYF.

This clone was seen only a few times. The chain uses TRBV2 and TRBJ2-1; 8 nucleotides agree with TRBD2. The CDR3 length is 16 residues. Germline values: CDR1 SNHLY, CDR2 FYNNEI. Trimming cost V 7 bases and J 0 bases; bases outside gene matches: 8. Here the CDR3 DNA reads TGTGCCAGCACCCGGGGAGCGGGGGCCTCCTACAATGAGCAGTTCTTC. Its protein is CASTRGAGASYNEQFF.

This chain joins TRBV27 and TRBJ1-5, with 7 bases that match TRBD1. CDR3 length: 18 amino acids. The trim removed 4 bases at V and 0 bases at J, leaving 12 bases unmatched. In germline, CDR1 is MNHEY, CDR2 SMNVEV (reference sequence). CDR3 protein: CASSYLHRRQGSNQPQHF. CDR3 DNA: TGTGCCAGCAGTTACCTCCACCGCCGACAGGGTAGCAATCAGCCCCAGCATTTT.

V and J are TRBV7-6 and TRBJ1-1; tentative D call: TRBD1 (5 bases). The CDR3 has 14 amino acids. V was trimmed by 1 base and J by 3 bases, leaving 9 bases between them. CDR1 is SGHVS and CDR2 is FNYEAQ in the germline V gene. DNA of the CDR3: TGTGCCAGCAGCTTAGTCACGGGGGACACTGAAGCTTTCTTT. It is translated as CASSLVTGDTEAFF. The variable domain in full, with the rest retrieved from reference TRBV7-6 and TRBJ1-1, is GAGVSQSPRYKVTKRGQDVALRCDPISGHVSLYWYRQALGQGPEFLTYFNYEAQQDKSGLPNDRFSAERPEGSISTLTIQRTEQRDSAMYRCASSLVTGDTEAFFGQGTRLTVV.